This T cell receptor beta chain is from a study of identical twins. Trimming left V 6 bases short and J 5 bases short, with 11 bases between. CDR1 is ENHRY, CDR2 SYGVKD, per germline. The length of the CDR3 is 12 residues. A universal primer site came from template switching; cDNA carried unique molecular identifiers. TCRdb ran MiXCR on the 5' RACE reads and lists one entry per CDR3 protein. The sample shows 230,000 or so distinct CDR3 sequences, about 8.5% of them seen only once. Findings and limits, study-wide: Out-of-frame alpha sequences common to twins exhibited a surplus of low generation probability.

This clonotype was detected only a few times. Its antigen is not identified. Healthy Caucasians alone served as donors. These same data were also listed under a study on yellow fever vaccine responses in identical twins.

The TCR comes from a woman between 18 and 30 years old in good health. The V and J genes are TRBV10-3 and TRBJ2-7; D may be TRBD1 or TRBD2 (5 bases each). Sequencing was carried out using CD8+ T cells sorted from blood. In nucleotides, the CDR3 is TGTGCCATCAGGACGAGGGGTGACGAGCAGTACTTC. It is translated as CAIRTRGDEQYF.